These 32 T cell receptor beta chains originate from one sample sequenced in a study of blood T cell repertoires in COVID-19. Generated by immunoSEQ multiplex PCR, the TCRdb table keeps only in-frame clones and is missing some. This table holds approximately 240,000 clones, about 90% found once. Specimen: peripheral blood. Receptor source: a man aged 25-40 years with COVID-19, enrolled during active disease.

V gene TRBV6-2 or TRBV6-3 combines with J gene TRBJ2-1, with D possibly TRBD1 on 6 matching bases. The CDR3 contains 15 residues. The germline V gene has CDR1 MNHEY and CDR2 SVGEGT. The ends were cut back, 5 bases at V and 7 bases at J, with 18 bases in the middle. The CDR3 DNA follows: TGTGCCAGCAGTCGGCAGGGGTTGTTAGGGAATGAGCAGTTCTTC. This encodes CASSRQGLLGNEQFF.

In its sample, this clone was seen once. The chain links TRBV7-9 to TRBJ1-5, with D unresolved. This CDR3 region has 14 residues. V lost 4 bases, J lost 1 base, and 8 bases lay in between. The germline V gene encodes CDR1 SEHNR and CDR2 FQNEAQ (reference sequence). CDR3 nucleotides: TGTGCCAGCAGCTCTGACAACAGCAATCAGCCCCAGCATTTT. Amino acid sequence: CASSSDNSNQPQHF.

V usage is TRBV5-5 and J usage is TRBJ1-1; no firm D call. The CDR3 spans 13 residues. V lost 2 bases to trimming and J lost 3 bases, with 8 bases between them. The germline V gene encodes CDR1 SGHKS and CDR2 YYEKEE (reference sequence). The CDR3 region is CASSFQADTEAFF. In DNA, the CDR3 is TGTGCCAGCAGCTTTCAAGCGGACACTGAAGCTTTCTTT. The variable domain in full, with the rest retrieved from reference TRBV5-5 and TRBJ1-1, is DAGVTQSPTHLIKTRGQQVTLRCSPISGHKSVSWYQQVLGQGPQFIFQYYEKEERGRGNFPDRFSARQFPNYSSELNVNALLLGDSALYLCASSFQADTEAFFGQGTRLTVV.

The chain has TRBV3-1 (or the pseudogene TRBV3-2) and TRBJ1-1; TRBD1 aligns across 9 bases. V trimming: 3 bases; J trimming: 3 bases; junction bases outside the gene matches: 5. CDR1 and CDR2 (germline): LGHDT, YNNKEL (reference sequence). There are 15 residues in the CDR3. The CDR3 loop reads CASSQTTGGDTEAFF. In DNA form, the CDR3 reads TGTGCCAGCAGCCAGACGACAGGGGGAGACACTGAAGCTTTCTTT.

The gene calls are TRBV19 and TRBJ1-1; no clear D gene. CDR1 is LNHDA, CDR2 SQIVND, per germline (reference sequence). V dropped 0 bases and J dropped 5 bases, with 13 bases sitting between them. The CDR3 spans 15 residues. CDR3 loop: CASSIEEVRWTEAFF. In nucleotides, the CDR3 is TGTGCCAGTAGTATAGAGGAGGTGAGATGGACTGAAGCTTTCTTT.

The DNA for the CDR3 is TGTGCCAGCAGCCCGGACAGGGTTGTGTCCTACGAGCAGTACTTC. Its translation is CASSPDRVVSYEQYF. The V call is TRBV11-2, the J call TRBJ2-7; 8 positions agree with TRBD1. Germline-derived CDR1 and CDR2 are SGHAT and FQNNGV. The CDR3 runs to 15 residues. Losses at the gene ends were 5 bases for V and 1 base for J; bases not matched to a gene: 7.

The CDR3 sequence is CASSWDTFYGYTF. For the CDR3, the DNA is TGCGCCAGCAGCTGGGACACCTTCTATGGCTACACCTTC. This chain uses TRBV5-1 with TRBJ1-2, with D possibly TRBD1 on 6 matching bases. Germline V CDR1 and CDR2: SGHRS, YFSETQ. V lost 3 bases and J lost 4, with 10 bases in between. The CDR3 sequence is 13 residues long.

This chain links TRBV11-2 with TRBJ1-1, with D tentatively TRBD1 (5 bases). CDR1 and CDR2 (germline): SGHAT, FQNNGV. CDR3 length: 14 residues. V dropped 2 bases and J dropped 6 bases, with 13 bases sitting between them. This chain's CDR3 is CASSLSVGTPEAFF. CDR3 DNA: TGTGCCAGCAGCTTATCCGTCGGGACTCCTGAAGCTTTCTTT.

This chain joins TRBV7-9 and TRBJ2-2; D might be TRBD1 (5 bases). CDR3 size: 16 residues. V shed 5 bases and J shed 0 bases, with 13 bases lying between them. Per germline, CDR1 SEHNR and CDR2 FQNEAQ (reference sequence). The CDR3 region has the DNA TGTGCCAGCAGCCAAAGTTGGGGCGCGAACACCGGGGAGCTGTTTTTT. Protein product: CASSQSWGANTGELFF.

The rearrangement uses TRBV4-1 and TRBJ2-7; D perhaps matches TRBD1 (6 bases). The CDR3 extends over 16 amino acids. In germline, CDR1 is MGHRA, CDR2 YSYEKL. The germline V and J ends were trimmed by 0 bases and 2 bases, with 14 bases remaining between them. The chain's CDR3 is CASSQDLGTNTYEQYF. For the CDR3, the DNA is TGCGCCAGCAGCCAAGATCTGGGGACAAATACCTACGAGCAGTACTTC.

V and J are TRBV11-3 and TRBJ2-1, with D possibly matching TRBD2 (5 bases). Trimming took off 4 bases at V and 7 bases at J, with 8 bases between the two ends. CDR1 is SGHNT and CDR2 is YENEEA in the germline V gene. CDR3 length: 12 residues. CDR3 in DNA: TGTGCCAGCAGCTCCACTAGTAATGAGCAGTTCTTC. Protein: CASSSTSNEQFF.

This clone was picked up one time. This chain joins TRBV14 and TRBJ2-3; TRBD1 is a possible D gene (5 bases). Trimming took off 2 bases at V and 4 bases at J, with 13 bases between the two ends. Germline CDR1 SGHDN, CDR2 FVKESK. The CDR3 has 15 amino acids. The CDR3 region has the DNA TGTGCCAGCAGCCAATCCTCAGGGCTGGCAGATACGCAGTATTTT. This sequence encodes CASSQSSGLADTQYF.

This chain joins TRBV19 and TRBJ1-2, with 9 positions matching TRBD1. The trim removed 7 bases at V and 8 bases at J, leaving 8 bases unmatched. The germline gives CDR1 LNHDA, CDR2 SQIVND (reference sequence). The length of the CDR3 is 13 residues. The CDR3 region is CASTQQGAWGYTF. CDR3 coding DNA: TGTGCCAGTACCCAACAGGGGGCGTGGGGCTACACCTTC.

The chain uses TRBV18 and TRBJ2-7; 11 positions match TRBD2. Germline V lookup: CDR1 KGHSH, CDR2 LQKENI. J was trimmed by 1 base and V by 5 bases; bases with no gene match: 4. The CDR3 loop spans 15 amino acids. The CDR3 loop reads CASSAGTSGSYEQYF. DNA of the CDR3: TGTGCCAGCTCAGCCGGGACTAGCGGTTCCTACGAGCAGTACTTC.

The V gene is TRBV9, the J gene TRBJ1-1, with D unresolved. The CDR3 consists of 14 residues. Trimming shortened V by 4 bases and J by 0 bases, and 10 bases separated the two germline ends. Germline lookup yields CDR1 SGDLS and CDR2 YYNGEE. DNA for the CDR3: TGTGCCAGCAGCCTGAACATTTTGAACACTGAAGCTTTCTTT. Its protein product is CASSLNILNTEAFF.

CDR3 protein: CASSKQVGDTQYF. CDR3 bases: TGTGCCAGCAGCAAACAGGTGGGAGATACGCAGTATTTT. The V call is TRBV21-1, the J call TRBJ2-3; the table's D call TRBD1 went unverified against the DNA. TRBV21-1 is a pseudogene segment. The CDR3 totals 13 residues.

The rearrangement uses TRBV6-5 and TRBJ1-5, with D hard to call. V lost 7 bases and J 2 bases, leaving 15 bases between the germline ends. Germline CDR1 is MNHEY and CDR2 is SVGAGI. This CDR3 is 15 amino acids long. CDR3 DNA: TGTGCCAGCACCAGAGGCCCCGGGGGCAATCAGCCCCAGCATTTT. As protein: CASTRGPGGNQPQHF.

The chain joins TRBV7-6 to TRBJ2-1; TRBD2 is a possible D gene (7 bases). Germline V lookup: CDR1 SGHVS, CDR2 FNYEAQ. Between the trimmed V and J ends, which lost 8 bases and 8 bases, there was a span of 22 bases. This CDR3 is built from 15 residues. CDR3 loop: CASLGGPGPEDEQFF. Written as DNA, the CDR3 is TGTGCCAGCTTGGGGGGGCCGGGTCCCGAGGATGAGCAGTTCTTC.

The genes are TRBV18 and TRBJ2-7; 9 positions agree with TRBD1. CDR1 KGHSH and CDR2 LQKENI come from the germline V gene. The length of the CDR3 is 14 residues. Germline trimming cut 6 bases from V and 4 bases from J; bases unmatched to any gene: 7. The CDR3 DNA is TGTGCCAGCTCCCCGGGACAGGGAAAGTACGAGCAGTACTTC. Its translation is CASSPGQGKYEQYF.

This clone has just a few counts. V is TRBV6-6 and J is TRBJ1-1; 7 bases fit TRBD1. CDR1 MNHNY and CDR2 SVGAGI come from the germline V gene (reference sequence). This CDR3 is built from 15 residues. J was trimmed by 8 bases and V by 0 bases; bases with no gene match: 9. The DNA of the CDR3 is TGTGCCAGCAGTTACTCGATAGGCAGGGGGACGGAAGCTTTCTTT. It specifies CASSYSIGRGTEAFF.

The chain recombines TRBV10-3 with TRBJ1-6; TRBD1 matches 10 bases. CDR1 is ENHRY and CDR2 is SYGVKD in the germline V gene. Trimming took 9 bases from V and 4 from J; bases not matched to a gene: 3. The CDR3 loop spans 14 amino acids. CDR3 amino acids: CAIGQGGYNSPLHF. In DNA form, the CDR3 reads TGTGCCATTGGACAGGGGGGGTATAATTCACCCCTCCACTTT.

The chain links TRBV29-1 to TRBJ2-5; 11 bases fit TRBD2. The junction had 6 bases not matched to a gene; V was cut back by 3 bases and J by 6 bases. Germline CDR1 is SQVTM and CDR2 is ANQGSEA. CDR3 length: 14 amino acids. CDR3 bases: TGCAGCGTTGACCCAGGACTAGCGGGCAAGACCCAGTACTTC. Translating gives CSVDPGLAGKTQYF.

The gene calls are TRBV7-9 and TRBJ2-1; 8 bases are shared with TRBD2. CDR3 length: 16 residues. Looked up from germline, CDR1 is SEHNR and CDR2 is FQNEAQ (reference sequence). The trim removed 5 bases at V and 9 bases at J, leaving 15 bases unmatched. In DNA, the CDR3 is TGTGCCAGCAGCACCACGCCTGGCGGGGGGCAGGGTGAGCAGTTCTTC. Translated, it gives CASSTTPGGGQGEQFF.

The chain carries TRBV5-4 and TRBJ1-2, with D perhaps matching TRBD1 (5 bases). Germline-derived CDR1 and CDR2 are SGHNT and YYREEE (reference sequence). V was clipped by 0 bases and J by 2 bases, with 11 bases between them. The CDR3 covers 15 residues. The DNA for the CDR3 is TGTGCCAGCAGCTTGGGATTGGCAGGGAACTATGGCTACACCTTC. Protein sequence: CASSLGLAGNYGYTF.

The V call is TRBV2, the J call TRBJ1-2, with a weak D call TRBD1 (5 bases). Germline CDR1 and CDR2: SNHLY and FYNNEI. This CDR3 contains 14 residues. Deletions cut 4 bases from V and 2 bases from J, with 11 bases between. CDR3 sequence (DNA): TGTGCCAGCAGTGGACAGATAGGCAACTATGGCTACACCTTC. Residues: CASSGQIGNYGYTF.

The chain carries TRBV27 and TRBJ2-1; tentatively, D is TRBD2 (7 bases). Germline V CDR1 and CDR2: MNHEY, SMNVEV (reference sequence). This CDR3 spans 15 amino acids. The ends were cut back, 3 bases at V and 11 bases at J, with 20 bases in the middle. The CDR3 DNA sequence: TGTGCCAGCAGTTTTCTGGCGGGGGCCCGGTCTAAGCAGTTCTTC. It specifies CASSFLAGARSKQFF.

Only one count was recorded for this clone. The V call is TRBV29-1, the J call TRBJ1-1; 8 nucleotides line up with TRBD1. CDR3 length: 14 amino acids. Trimming removed 5 bases from V and 1 base from J; junction bases left unmatched: 6. Germline V gene sequence: CDR1 SQVTM, CDR2 ANQGSEA. The CDR3 region is CSVLVRGRNTEAFF. CDR3 bases: TGCAGCGTTCTTGTCAGGGGGCGGAACACTGAAGCTTTCTTT. Full variable domain (outside the CDR3, taken from reference TRBV29-1 and TRBJ1-1): SAVISQKPSRDICQRGTSLTIQCQVDSQVTMMFWYRQQPGQSLTLIATANQGSEATYESGFVIDKFPISRPNLTFSTLTVSNMSPEDSSIYLCSVLVRGRNTEAFFGQGTRLTVV.

V and J are TRBV6-5 and TRBJ2-7; possibly TRBD1 for D (5 bases). V lost 5 bases and J lost 0, with 14 bases in between. Per the germline V gene, CDR1 is MNHEY and CDR2 is SVGAGI. CDR3 length: 15 residues. CDR3 region: CASSLTGTSSYEQYF. As DNA, the CDR3 is TGTGCCAGCAGTCTTACAGGTACCAGCTCCTACGAGCAGTACTTC.

The rearrangement joins TRBV25-1 to TRBJ2-7; TRBD2 aligns across 11 bases. J was trimmed by 2 bases and V by 8 bases; bases with no gene match: 5. There are 14 residues in the CDR3. Germline V CDR1 and CDR2: MGHDK, SYGVNS. This chain's CDR3 is CASRSSGGTYEQYF. The CDR3 DNA sequence: TGTGCCAGCCGGTCTAGCGGGGGGACCTACGAGCAGTACTTC.

The rearrangement joins TRBV3-1 (or the pseudogene TRBV3-2) to TRBJ1-3; no clear D gene. The V end was cut by 4 bases, the J end by 0 bases, with 7 bases between. The CDR3 spans 14 residues. Germline V gives CDR1 LGHDT, CDR2 YNNKEL (reference sequence). The CDR3, as DNA: TGTGCCAGCAGCCTACTTAACTCTGGAAACACCATATATTTT. It translates to CASSLLNSGNTIYF.

V is TRBV5-6 and J is TRBJ1-2; TRBD1 agrees at 9 bases. This CDR3 comprises 16 residues. The V segment lost 6 bases and the J segment 1 base; nucleotides outside the gene matches: 10. CDR1 and CDR2 (germline): SGHDT, YYEEEE. Here the CDR3 DNA reads TGTGCCAGCACCTCTTTAGACAGGGGGATTAACTATGGCTACACCTTC. Its protein product is CASTSLDRGINYGYTF.

This rearrangement joins TRBV7-7 to TRBJ2-5, with 8 bases identical to TRBD1. Germline CDR1 SSHAT, CDR2 FNYEAQ (reference sequence). V dropped 3 bases and J dropped 5; count of bases not matched to a gene: 8. The CDR3 totals 15 residues. The DNA for the CDR3 is TGTGCCAGCAGCTTTGAATGGACAGGGACGGAGACCCAGTACTTC. Translation gives CASSFEWTGTETQYF.